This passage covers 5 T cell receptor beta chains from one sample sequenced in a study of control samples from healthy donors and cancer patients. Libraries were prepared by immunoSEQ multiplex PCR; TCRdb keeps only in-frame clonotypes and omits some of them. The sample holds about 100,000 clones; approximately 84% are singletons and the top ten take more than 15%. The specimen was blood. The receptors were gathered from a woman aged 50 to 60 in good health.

The CDR3: CASSPRQGPSQPQHF. The CDR3 DNA follows: TGTGCCAGCAGCCCCCGACAGGGACCAAGTCAGCCCCAGCATTTT. The gene calls are TRBV7-4 and TRBJ1-5; 7 bases line up with TRBD1. The CDR3 totals 15 residues. V was pared by 5 bases and J by 6 bases, with 10 bases of the junction left unmatched. From germline, CDR1 is SGHVT and CDR2 SQSDAQ.

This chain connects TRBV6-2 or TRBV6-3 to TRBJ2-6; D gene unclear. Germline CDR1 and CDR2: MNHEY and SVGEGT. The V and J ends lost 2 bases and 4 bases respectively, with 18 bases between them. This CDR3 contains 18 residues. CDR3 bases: TGTGCCAGCAGTTACCACGTTGGCGAACCCCGGGGGGCCAACGTCCTGACTTTC. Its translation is CASSYHVGEPRGANVLTF.

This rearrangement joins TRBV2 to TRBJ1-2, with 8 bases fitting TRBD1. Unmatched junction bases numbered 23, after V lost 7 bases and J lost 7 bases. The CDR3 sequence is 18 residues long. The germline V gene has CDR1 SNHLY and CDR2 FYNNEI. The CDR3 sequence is CASTGARTGYGLMVGYTF. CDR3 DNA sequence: TGTGCCAGCACCGGAGCCCGGACAGGGTATGGGTTGATGGTTGGCTACACCTTC.

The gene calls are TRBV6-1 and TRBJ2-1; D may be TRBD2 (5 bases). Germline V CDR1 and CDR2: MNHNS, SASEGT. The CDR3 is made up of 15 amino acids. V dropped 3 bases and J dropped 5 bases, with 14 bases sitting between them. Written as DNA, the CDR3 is TGTGCCAGCAGTGAGGGAGCGCCCCGAAACAATGAGCAGTTCTTC. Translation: CASSEGAPRNNEQFF.

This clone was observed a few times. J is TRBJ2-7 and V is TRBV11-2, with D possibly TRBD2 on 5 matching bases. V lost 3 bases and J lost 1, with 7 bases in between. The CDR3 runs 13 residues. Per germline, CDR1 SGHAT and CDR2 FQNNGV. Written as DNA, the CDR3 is TGTGCCAGCAGCTTCGAGGGTTCCTACGAGCAGTACTTC. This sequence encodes CASSFEGSYEQYF.